What follows describes a single T cell receptor beta chain. The sample is drawn from a study of technical replicates of blood from a handful of donors. Produced via immunoSEQ multiplex PCR; TCRdb's table is partial and in-frame only. The sample holds about 70,000 clones, roughly 96% seen once. Germline V gene sequence: CDR1 MNHNS, CDR2 SASEGT. The CDR3 has 14 amino acids. Trimming shortened V by 5 bases and J by 0 bases, and 8 bases separated the two germline ends. Source material: T cells isolated from PBMCs. V is TRBV6-1 and J is TRBJ1-3; no clear D. The receptor comes from a human donor in good health. CDR3 sequence reads: CASSREDSGNTIYF. The CDR3 DNA reads as TGTGCCAGCAGTAGGGAGGACTCTGGAAACACCATATATTTT.